This entry concerns a single TCR beta chain. No cognate antigen has been identified for it. No clone much larger than this one lies a single base away; base qualities are absent. This sample is drawn from a study of Graves' ophthalmopathy and Graves' hyperthyroidism (dated by TCRdb to 2016 to 2019). Describing the broader study: Peripheral blood was collected at initial diagnosis, prior to any treatment. To explore V-J signatures that separate ophthalmopathy from hyperthyroidism, a discovery set of about 98 patients was enrolled, consisting of fewer than 45 with ophthalmopathy and some 56 with stable hyperthyroidism. In several hyperthyroidism patients, the T-cell repertoire of thyroid tissue was compared with the T-cell repertoire of blood. TCR beta repertoire signatures were used to distinguish Graves' ophthalmopathy from Graves' hyperthyroidism and to predict progression to ophthalmopathy. The approximately 97 discovery patients were randomly divided into training and test sets at a 7:3 ratio. For independent validation, a separate cohort was made up of 18 hyperthyroidism patients plus 17 patients who later progressed from hyperthyroidism to ophthalmopathy. In total, 135 blood samples were TCR-sequenced: roughly 45 ophthalmopathy, some 75 hyperthyroidism and roughly 17 hyperthyroidism-to-ophthalmopathy patients. After sampling, hyperthyroidism patients received methimazole starting at 30 mg daily, and ophthalmopathy patients received high-dose intravenous methylprednisolone. Results the study describes overall, beyond this receptor: In validation, the model predicted ophthalmopathy progression with nearly 71% sensitivity and roughly 72% specificity; 12 predicted patients were CT-confirmed with GO in a median of approximately 6.5 months. No statistical method was used to set the sample size in advance, and the investigators knew which group each participant was assigned to. Most of the expanded thyroid clonotypes with a frequency above 0.001 were also detected in blood, and it was suggested that the thyroid immune response may be reflected by blood repertoires. In cross-validation, the 13-signature model distinguished ophthalmopathy from stable hyperthyroidism with 85% to 90% sensitivity and nearly 82% specificity, and in the test set the corresponding values were roughly 78% and 74%.

TCR beta CDR3 regions were amplified from RNA transcripts for repertoire sequencing. The first round of RT-PCR was done with HTBI primers and the Qiagen OneStep RT-PCR kit, and was followed by a second round of multiplex PCR, then size selection and purification. Libraries were sequenced on an Illumina HiSeq2000 using paired-end 100 bp reads. As for the authors' bioinformatics: SOAPnuke was used for read processing, and reads with adapters, uncalled bases, a mean Phred below 15, or no exact constant-primer or identifier match were discarded. High-quality paired reads were merged with COPE v1.2.5. Each unique nucleotide sequence was treated as a clonotype, and MiTCR v1.1 was used to align the clonotypes to the IMGT TRB V, D and J references. The analysis was limited to V-J combinations with a frequency above 0.0001, which together covered 99.2% of repertoires. For each V-J combination, a TCR clonal expansion and chaos score was defined as F50 clonal expansion divided by the chaos observed in the TCRdist matrix. Welch's t-statistics and random forest were used to reduce the features to about 14 V-J combinations, which were then used as input to a naive Bayes classifier. Thyroid-blood repertoire similarity was quantified with the Morisita-Horn index. TCRdb trimmed public reads at Q25 via fastp, called clones via MiXCR and kept in-frame beta chains. Duplicate CDR3 protein sequences are folded into a single record with the most common DNA and genes. These V and J calls originate from TCRdb's pipeline instead of the authors' own analysis. In this sample the table shows about 620,000 distinct CDR3 sequences, 20% to 25% of which occur a single time. More than 5.5% of the sample comes from the top ten.

V lost 7 bases and J lost 4 bases; the stretch between them is 17 bases long. CDR3 length: 14 amino acids, cysteine to phenylalanine. Left in the record is the CDR3 DNA by itself, 42 bases read in frame from the first base. A patient counted as having stable hyperthyroidism if there was no progression to ophthalmopathy within 18 months of follow-up. Patients with hyperthyroidism were aged 18 to 65 years, had been newly diagnosed, and had a disease duration of less than 2 months. Patients were excluded if they had other autoimmune diseases, uncontrolled infections, pregnancy or lactation. Diagnosis was based on clinical symptoms, serum thyroxine, TRAb, thyroid ultrasound and orbital computed tomography. Ficoll-Paque density gradient centrifugation was used to isolate PBMCs from approximately 10 ml of fresh peripheral blood. Total RNA was extracted with Trizol reagent and quality-checked on an Agilent 2100 Bioanalyzer.

The sequenced sample consisted of peripheral blood. The source is a young woman with stable Graves' hyperthyroidism. Some clones in this sample may be carry-over from other donors' samples. Donor details come from another sample of the same person, matched by shared clones. This sequence uses TRBV12-3 or TRBV12-4 and TRBJ2-7; matching of 6 bases hints at TRBD2 as the D gene. The nucleotides are TGTGCCAGCACCGATATAGCGGTAATGTACGAGCAGTACTTC. This encodes CASTDIAVMYEQYF.